Listed below are T cell receptor beta chains from one sample, sequenced in a study of cytomegalovirus exposure and HLA in healthy donors. Only in-frame clones appear in the TCRdb table, and some are missing; sequencing was by immunoSEQ multiplex PCR. The sample lists approximately 70,000 clones, 94% occurring once. Sequencing was done on a sample of PBMCs. The receptors stem from a woman aged 18-29 years in good health and CMV-seronegative. The CDR3 runs from the conserved cysteine through the conserved F or W. Each record gives: CDR3 DNA, CDR3 protein, V gene, J gene, D gene, clone size. The D gene is left open where the match is weak. Size values are once, few and many counts, or a class for expanded clones, and some rows have none.

cdr3_nt: TGTGCCAGCAGCCCAAGCGGGCGGGATGAAAAACTGTTTTTT; cdr3_aa: CASSPSGRDEKLFF; v_call: TRBV7-2; j_call: TRBJ1-4; d_call: .; clone_size: .
cdr3_nt: TGTGCCAGCAGCCAATCCTCTGGAAACACCATATATTTT; cdr3_aa: CASSQSSGNTIYF; v_call: TRBV7-8; j_call: TRBJ1-3; d_call: .; clone_size: .
cdr3_nt: TGTGCCAGCTCACCACGTGAAATACAGGGCGACGAGCAGTACTTC; cdr3_aa: CASSPREIQGDEQYF; v_call: TRBV18; j_call: TRBJ2-7; d_call: .; clone_size: few
cdr3_nt: TGTGCCTGGACCCCTGCTACGAAAGAGACCCAGTACTTC; cdr3_aa: CAWTPATKETQYF; v_call: TRBV30; j_call: TRBJ2-5; d_call: .; clone_size: .
cdr3_nt: TGTGCCAGCAGCCCGAGGGGACTAGCGGGCGCGAAAGGTTGGATTCAGTACTTC; cdr3_aa: CASSPRGLAGAKGWIQYF; v_call: TRBV4-2; j_call: TRBJ2-4; d_call: TRBD2; clone_size: .
cdr3_nt: TGCGCCAGCAGCCAAGATCAGGGGGACCAAGAGACCCAGTACTTC; cdr3_aa: CASSQDQGDQETQYF; v_call: TRBV4-1; j_call: TRBJ2-5; d_call: TRBD1; clone_size: .
cdr3_nt: TGTGCCAGCAGTGAAGTGGGGGCAACTAGCACAGATACGCAGTATTTT; cdr3_aa: CASSEVGATSTDTQYF; v_call: TRBV6-1; j_call: TRBJ2-3; d_call: .; clone_size: .
cdr3_nt: TGTGCCAGCAGCTCCCTAGCGGGAGGGTACAATGAGCAGTTCTTC; cdr3_aa: CASSSLAGGYNEQFF; v_call: TRBV11-2; j_call: TRBJ2-1; d_call: TRBD2; clone_size: .
cdr3_nt: TGTGCCAGCAGCTTAGCAGGACAGGACGGTCAGCCCCAGCATTTT; cdr3_aa: CASSLAGQDGQPQHF; v_call: TRBV7-9; j_call: TRBJ1-5; d_call: TRBD1; clone_size: .
cdr3_nt: TGTGCCAGCAGTGCATCGGCAGGGAACAATCAGCCCCAGCATTTT; cdr3_aa: CASSASAGNNQPQHF; v_call: TRBV2; j_call: TRBJ1-5; d_call: .; clone_size: .
cdr3_nt: TGTGCCAGCTCCCCTAGCGGGCAAGAGACCCAGTACTTC; cdr3_aa: CASSPSGQETQYF; v_call: TRBV19; j_call: TRBJ2-5; d_call: TRBD2; clone_size: .
cdr3_nt: TGTGCCAGCTCACCTTTAGGAGGTTTGGCTGAAGCTTTCTTT; cdr3_aa: CASSPLGGLAEAFF; v_call: TRBV18; j_call: TRBJ1-1; d_call: .; clone_size: .
cdr3_nt: TGTGCCAGCAGCTTAACGGGGGGAGAGACCCAGTACTTC; cdr3_aa: CASSLTGGETQYF; v_call: TRBV7-9; j_call: TRBJ2-5; d_call: TRBD2; clone_size: .
cdr3_nt: TGTGCCAGCAGTTTGCAACCCCCGGGGGGCTCTAATGAAAAACTGTTTTTT; cdr3_aa: CASSLQPPGGSNEKLFF; v_call: TRBV28; j_call: TRBJ1-4; d_call: .; clone_size: .
cdr3_nt: TGTGCCAGCAGCCTTTTAGCGGGAGAAGTCAATGAGCAGTTCTTC; cdr3_aa: CASSLLAGEVNEQFF; v_call: TRBV7-3; j_call: TRBJ2-1; d_call: TRBD2; clone_size: .
cdr3_nt: TGTGCCAGCACCCCGGGACAGGGGCCTGGAAACACCATATATTTT; cdr3_aa: CASTPGQGPGNTIYF; v_call: TRBV7-9; j_call: TRBJ1-3; d_call: TRBD1; clone_size: .
cdr3_nt: TGTGCCAGCAGTTTAAACAGAAACAATGAGCAGTTCTTC; cdr3_aa: CASSLNRNNEQFF; v_call: TRBV6-5; j_call: TRBJ2-1; d_call: .; clone_size: .
cdr3_nt: TGCGCCAGCAGCCAAGGCTGGAGGGACAGCTATGGCTACACCTTC; cdr3_aa: CASSQGWRDSYGYTF; v_call: TRBV4-3; j_call: TRBJ1-2; d_call: TRBD1; clone_size: .
cdr3_nt: TGTGCCAGCAGCTGGAGGACAGGCGAGACCCAGTACTTC; cdr3_aa: CASSWRTGETQYF; v_call: TRBV5-8; j_call: TRBJ2-5; d_call: TRBD1; clone_size: .
cdr3_nt: TGCGCCAGCAGCTTTCAGGGGGCATACTCCTACAATGAGCAGTTCTTC; cdr3_aa: CASSFQGAYSYNEQFF; v_call: TRBV5-1; j_call: TRBJ2-1; d_call: TRBD1; clone_size: once
cdr3_nt: TGTGCCAGCAGTGAACACTGGCGGGGAGAGCAGTTCTTC; cdr3_aa: CASSEHWRGEQFF; v_call: TRBV6-1; j_call: TRBJ2-1; d_call: .; clone_size: .
cdr3_nt: TGTGCCAGCAGCTTTGGGTCGGCAGGGCGAGATACGCAGTATTTT; cdr3_aa: CASSFGSAGRDTQYF; v_call: TRBV5-6; j_call: TRBJ2-3; d_call: .; clone_size: .
cdr3_nt: TGTGCCAGCAGTGAATATAGCGGGAGCACAGATACGCAGTATTTT; cdr3_aa: CASSEYSGSTDTQYF; v_call: TRBV6-4; j_call: TRBJ2-3; d_call: TRBD2; clone_size: .
cdr3_nt: TGTGCCAGCAGCGTAGGGCTAGCGAGGGAGCAGTACTTC; cdr3_aa: CASSVGLAREQYF; v_call: TRBV9; j_call: TRBJ2-7; d_call: .; clone_size: .
cdr3_nt: TGCGCCAGCAGCTTGACCCAGGGGTACTATGGCTACACCTTC; cdr3_aa: CASSLTQGYYGYTF; v_call: TRBV5-1; j_call: TRBJ1-2; d_call: .; clone_size: .
cdr3_nt: TGTGCCAGCTCACCACGAATTACAGGTCGAGACGAGCAGTACTTC; cdr3_aa: CASSPRITGRDEQYF; v_call: TRBV18; j_call: TRBJ2-7; d_call: .; clone_size: .
cdr3_nt: TGTGCCAGCAGCCCCATGACTAGCGGGTTCTACAATGAGCAGTTCTTC; cdr3_aa: CASSPMTSGFYNEQFF; v_call: TRBV4-2; j_call: TRBJ2-1; d_call: TRBD2; clone_size: .
cdr3_nt: TGTGCCAGCAGCCCGGAGGGGCTTTCGGCCGGGGAGCTGTTTTTT; cdr3_aa: CASSPEGLSAGELFF; v_call: TRBV7-9; j_call: TRBJ2-2; d_call: .; clone_size: .
cdr3_nt: TGTGCCAGCAGCTTAGGGGGGGGGACTGAAAAACTGTTTTTT; cdr3_aa: CASSLGGGTEKLFF; v_call: TRBV11-2; j_call: TRBJ1-4; d_call: .; clone_size: once
cdr3_nt: TGTGCCATCAGTGAGGAGGTGTTCGGCCCGAACACTGAAGCTTTCTTT; cdr3_aa: CAISEEVFGPNTEAFF; v_call: TRBV10-3; j_call: TRBJ1-1; d_call: .; clone_size: .
cdr3_nt: TGTGCCAGCAGTTTTCAACGGGGGCAGTACTTC; cdr3_aa: CASSFQRGQYF; v_call: TRBV27; j_call: TRBJ2-7; d_call: .; clone_size: .
cdr3_nt: TGTGCCAGCAGTGAAGGGGCAGGGTGGGAGCAGTACTTC; cdr3_aa: CASSEGAGWEQYF; v_call: TRBV2; j_call: TRBJ2-7; d_call: .; clone_size: few
cdr3_nt: TGTGCCAGCAGCTTGTTAGGACAGTCTAGCAATCAGCCCCAGCATTTT; cdr3_aa: CASSLLGQSSNQPQHF; v_call: TRBV5-8; j_call: TRBJ1-5; d_call: .; clone_size: .
cdr3_nt: TGTGCCAGCAGTGAAAGTGGGGAGATTAAAGCTTTCTTT; cdr3_aa: CASSESGEIKAFF; v_call: TRBV2; j_call: TRBJ1-1; d_call: .; clone_size: .
cdr3_nt: TGTGCCAGCAGCTTAACGTGGGTAGCGCGTTACCAAGAGACCCAGTACTTC; cdr3_aa: CASSLTWVARYQETQYF; v_call: TRBV7-3; j_call: TRBJ2-5; d_call: .; clone_size: once
cdr3_nt: TGTGCCAGCAGCGGTCCACAGGGAGAGCCCTACAATGAGCAGTTCTTC; cdr3_aa: CASSGPQGEPYNEQFF; v_call: TRBV11-2; j_call: TRBJ2-1; d_call: .; clone_size: .